The 20 T cell receptor beta chains listed next were all sequenced from one sample in a study of shared clonotypes between healthy human individuals (dated by TCRdb to 2019 to 2021). The library was produced with the immunoSEQ multiplex PCR assay. As stored in TCRdb, this immuneACCESS dataset retains in-frame rearrangements with V and J assigned. A fraction of the clones does not appear; measured against another copy, unresolved V genes explain less than half of the discrepancy, and the remainder lacks a known reason. In all, the sample holds 700,000 or so clones, and around 72% of those were seen once. Roughly 1.8% of the sample lies in the top ten. Sequenced sample: memory CD4+ T cells sorted from blood. The cell subset or site label for this specimen denotes: CD45RA-negative fraction. These receptors were collected from a woman between 25 and 40 years old in good health.

The chain joins TRBV4-1 to TRBJ1-1; D call uncertain. CDR3 size: 16 residues. CDR1 and CDR2 (germline): MGHRA, YSYEKL. Trimming stripped 4 bases from V and 1 base from J, with 16 bases between. The CDR3 nucleotides are TGCGCCAGCAGCCCAGCCCCCGGGGAGAAGAACACTGAAGCTTTCTTT. Protein: CASSPAPGEKNTEAFF.

This clone was seen more than once but under ten times. The rearrangement links TRBV5-1 to TRBJ1-2; 7 bases are a match to TRBD1. Germline V lookup: CDR1 SGHRS, CDR2 YFSETQ. The CDR3 consists of 12 residues. With V trimmed by 4 bases and J by 8 bases, 5 bases remained unmatched. The CDR3: CASSAYRGGYTF. CDR3 bases: TGCGCCAGCAGCGCCTACAGGGGCGGCTACACCTTC. The whole variable domain, filled in from reference TRBV5-1 and TRBJ1-2, reads KAGVTQTPRYLIKTRGQQVTLSCSPISGHRSVSWYQQTPGQGLQFLFEYFSETQRNKGNFPGRFSGRQFSNSRSEMNVSTLELGDSALYLCASSAYRGGYTFGSGTRLTVV.

This clone was observed a handful of times. The rearrangement links TRBV6-5 to TRBJ2-7; the D gene is possibly TRBD1 (5 bases). V lost 2 bases to trimming and J lost 2 bases, with 10 bases between them. This CDR3 is 14 amino acids long. Germline lookup yields CDR1 MNHEY and CDR2 SVGAGI. CDR3 loop: CASSYDSRTYEQYF. For the CDR3, the DNA is TGTGCCAGCAGTTACGACAGCCGCACCTACGAGCAGTACTTC.

Comments on this clone: The sample carries other DNA sequences with the same CDR3. The chain links TRBV5-4 to TRBJ1-5; no clear D gene. Trimming pared 2 bases from V and 5 bases from J, leaving 5 bases between. The CDR3 loop spans 12 amino acids. The germline V gene has CDR1 SGHNT and CDR2 YYREEE (reference sequence). CDR3: CASSFPDQPQHF. DNA for the CDR3: TGTGCCAGCAGCTTCCCCGATCAGCCCCAGCATTTT.

Regarding this clone: This sample includes further DNA sequences coding for the same CDR3. The chain joins TRBV28 to TRBJ2-7; TRBD2 aligns across 13 bases. Germline-derived CDR1 and CDR2 are MDHEN and SYDVKM. The CDR3 runs to 13 residues. The V and J ends lost 10 bases and 7 bases, in that order; junction bases with no gene match: 7. The CDR3 reads CATGTSGIYEQYF. The CDR3 region has the DNA TGTGCCACCGGGACTAGCGGGATATATGAGCAGTACTTC.

This clone was seen at least ten times. The chain joins TRBV19 to TRBJ2-1; D possibly matches TRBD1 or TRBD2 (5 bases each). Trimming took 5 bases from V and 1 from J, leaving 12 bases between them. CDR1 is LNHDA, CDR2 SQIVND, per germline (reference sequence). CDR3 length: 15 residues. The DNA of the CDR3 is TGTGCCAGTAGTGAGGGGAGAGGGTCCTACAATGAGCAGTTCTTC. It translates to CASSEGRGSYNEQFF. The full variable domain, completed using reference TRBV19 and TRBJ2-1, is DGGITQSPKYLFRKEGQNVTLSCEQNLNHDAMYWYRQDPGQGLRLIYYSQIVNDFQKGDIAEGYSVSREKKESFPLTVTSAQKNPTAFYLCASSEGRGSYNEQFFGPGTRLTVL.

This clone was seen only a few times. The gene calls are TRBV6-5 and TRBJ1-5; tentative D call: TRBD1 (6 bases). This CDR3 has 14 residues. Germline CDR1 is MNHEY and CDR2 is SVGAGI. V was shortened by 5 bases and J by 9 bases, with 17 bases between the two germline ends. CDR3 residues: CASSPGDGRRPQHF. In nucleotides, the CDR3 is TGTGCCAGCAGTCCAGGGGACGGTAGGCGGCCCCAGCATTTT.

The chain couples TRBV5-1 to TRBJ2-2; D is perhaps TRBD1 (5 bases). CDR1 is SGHRS, CDR2 YFSETQ, per germline. The CDR3 runs 14 residues. Between the trimmed V and J ends, which lost 0 bases and 7 bases, there was a span of 10 bases. The CDR3 DNA follows: TGCGCCAGCAGCTTGGGCAGGGTAGTCGGGGAGCTGTTTTTT. Amino acids: CASSLGRVVGELFF.

This clone was observed a few times. V gene TRBV27 combines with J gene TRBJ2-7; 8 positions agree with TRBD2. Germline V gene data show CDR1 as MNHEY and CDR2 as SMNVEV (reference sequence). The junction had 7 bases not matched to a gene; V was cut back by 5 bases and J by 7 bases. The CDR3 totals 13 residues. The CDR3 reads CASSASLAAEQYF. The CDR3 DNA reads TGTGCCAGCAGTGCCTCACTAGCGGCTGAGCAGTACTTC.

Worth noting for this clone: Other nucleotide sequences from this sample produce the same CDR3. This chain links TRBV5-8 with TRBJ2-2; D gene unclear. The CDR3 consists of 16 residues. Trimming shortened V by 3 bases and J by 3 bases, and 15 bases separated the two germline ends. Germline V gives CDR1 SGHTS, CDR2 YDEGEE. In DNA form, the CDR3 reads TGTGCCAGCAGCTCGCCCGGGCCTTTGTACACCGGGGAGCTGTTTTTT. Amino acids: CASSSPGPLYTGELFF.

The genes are TRBV5-1 and TRBJ2-2, with TRBD1 matching over 10 bases. CDR3 length: 14 residues. Trimming cost V 6 bases and J 4 bases; bases outside gene matches: 3. Germline lookup yields CDR1 SGHRS and CDR2 YFSETQ. CDR3 region: CASTRTGGTGELFF. CDR3 in DNA: TGCGCCAGCACCAGGACAGGGGGCACCGGGGAGCTGTTTTTT.

In the case of this clone: A much larger clone is a single base away; this may be a read error. In the same sample, other DNA sequences code for this CDR3. The chain uses TRBV11-2 and TRBJ2-7, with 7 bases aligning to TRBD2. The germline gives CDR1 SGHAT, CDR2 FQNNGV. V shed 3 bases and J 1 base; nucleotides not matched to a gene: 3. The CDR3 is 14 amino acids. CDR3 amino acids: CASSFQRDSYEQYF. Written as DNA, the CDR3 is TGTGCCAGCAGCTTCCAGCGGGATTCCTACGAGCAGTACTTC.

The J gene is TRBJ2-1, the V gene TRBV28, with TRBD2 matching over 9 bases. V shed 4 bases and J 2 bases; nucleotides not matched to a gene: 9. CDR3 size: 17 residues. Germline V gene sequence: CDR1 MDHEN, CDR2 SYDVKM. The CDR3 nucleotides read TGTGCCAGCAGTTCCGTCTTCACTAGCGGGCCCTACAATGAGCAGTTCTTC. Its protein is CASSSVFTSGPYNEQFF.

The chain recombines TRBV28 with TRBJ1-2, with unresolved D. Germline-derived CDR1 and CDR2 are MDHEN and SYDVKM. The CDR3 runs to 11 residues. Trimming took 5 bases from V and 8 from J, leaving 9 bases between them. The CDR3 is CASSRVVGYTF. Here the CDR3 DNA reads TGTGCCAGCAGTCGTGTTGTAGGCTACACCTTC.

This clone has more than one count but fewer than ten. The V gene is TRBV4-2, the J gene TRBJ1-5; no definite D call. Germline CDR1 LGHNA, CDR2 YNFKEQ. Trimming took off 3 bases at V and 5 bases at J, with 11 bases between the two ends. The CDR3 is 14 residues long. The CDR3: CASSQYTDDQPQHF. The CDR3 DNA reads as TGTGCCAGCAGCCAGTATACAGACGATCAGCCCCAGCATTTT.

The chain links TRBV7-9 to TRBJ1-1; D is unclear. Germline CDR1 reads SEHNR; CDR2 reads FQNEAQ (reference sequence). This CDR3 contains 13 residues. Trimming shortened V by 2 bases and J by 4 bases, and 8 bases separated the two germline ends. CDR3 in DNA: TGTGCCAGCAGCTTAAAAACCGGCACTGAAGCTTTCTTT. Its translation: CASSLKTGTEAFF.

Here the CDR3 reads CASSTGQLSGNTIYF. The DNA for the CDR3 is TGTGCCAGTAGTACCGGACAGCTCTCTGGAAACACCATATATTTT. V is TRBV19 and J is TRBJ1-3, with TRBD1 as a possible D gene (6 bases). The CDR3 consists of 15 residues. Trimming removed 4 bases from V and 0 bases from J, with 10 bases in between. Per germline, CDR1 LNHDA and CDR2 SQIVND (reference sequence).

There are a few counts of this clone. V and J are TRBV28 and TRBJ1-1; D not resolved. The V gene lost 7 bases and the J gene lost 4 bases, with 22 bases spanning the gap. Germline V gene lookup returns CDR1 MDHEN and CDR2 SYDVKM. CDR3 length: 16 residues. The CDR3: CASTFSGGRGFTEAFF. The CDR3 region has the DNA TGTGCCAGCACCTTTTCTGGAGGCAGAGGGTTCACTGAAGCTTTCTTT.

The chain is built from TRBV25-1 and TRBJ2-7; D is unclear. V was pared by 3 bases and J by 0 bases, with 12 bases between. Germline V gene data show CDR1 as MGHDK and CDR2 as SYGVNS. The CDR3 has 15 residues. CDR3 residues: CASSDAARSSYEQYF. CDR3 nucleotide sequence: TGTGCCAGCAGTGACGCGGCAAGGAGCTCCTACGAGCAGTACTTC.

This chain connects TRBV19 to TRBJ1-4; no clear D gene. With 5 bases removed from V and 7 bases from J, the gap between germline ends came to 14 bases. This CDR3 is 14 amino acids long. Germline V lookup: CDR1 LNHDA, CDR2 SQIVND (reference sequence). The CDR3 DNA reads as TGTGCCAGTAGTTCGGCGGGGAGCGGTGAAAAACTGTTTTTT. Its translation: CASSSAGSGEKLFF.